This TCR beta chain originates from a study of tumor-infiltrating lymphocytes in primary liver carcinoma. Study outcomes and limitations: A significantly higher top-250-clone fraction was recorded for tumors than for blood (p = 0.039). Tumor region pairs overlapped more than did tumor-adjacent and tumor-blood pairs.

Germline V lookup: CDR1 MGHRA, CDR2 YSYEKL. The CDR3 is made up of 14 amino acids, end residues included. It was unsorted whole blood that yielded blood RNA, and germline DNA was also extracted. From about 490 ng of total RNA, TCR beta-specific cDNA was reverse-transcribed using a constant-region primer. Sequencing libraries for TCR beta derived from three nested multiplex PCR rounds that used slightly modified ARM-PCR. TRBV1-TRBV30 forward and Cbeta reverse primers drove the first two roughly 10-cycle rounds. Each CDR3 protein gets one entry after TCRdb re-called the multiplex PCR reads with MiXCR. The profile shows 310,000 or so distinct CDR3 sequences, around 50% of them singletons. A note on this clonotype: The antigen is undetermined. The CDR3 ends on some other residue instead of the conserved phenylalanine or tryptophan, so this is likely a read error. The limits of the CDR3 on the DNA are not certain, so only TCRdb's listed CDR3 is given.

The source material was peripheral blood. The sequence derives from a woman between 25 and 40 years old with primary liver carcinoma and hepatitis B virus infection. The chain combines TRBV4-1 with TRBJ2-5; no check of the table's D call, TRBD1, against the DNA was made. This chain's CDR3 is CATSLSHREETHYL.